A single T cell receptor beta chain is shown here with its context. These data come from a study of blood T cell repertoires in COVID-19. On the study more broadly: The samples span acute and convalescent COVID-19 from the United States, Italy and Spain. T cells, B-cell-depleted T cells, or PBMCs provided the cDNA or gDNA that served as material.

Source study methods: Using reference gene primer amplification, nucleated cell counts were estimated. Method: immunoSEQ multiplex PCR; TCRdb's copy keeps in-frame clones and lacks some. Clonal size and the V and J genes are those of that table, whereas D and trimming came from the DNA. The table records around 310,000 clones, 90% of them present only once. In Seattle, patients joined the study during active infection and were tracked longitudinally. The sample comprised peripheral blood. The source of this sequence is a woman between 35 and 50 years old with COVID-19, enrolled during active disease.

CDR3 residues: CASLAGANTGELFF. CDR3 sequence (DNA): TGCGCCAGCCTAGCGGGAGCGAACACCGGGGAGCTGTTTTTT. This chain links TRBV5-1 with TRBJ2-2; TRBD2 matches 10 bases. Unmatched junction bases numbered 0, after V lost 7 bases and J lost 0 bases. Germline-derived CDR1 and CDR2 are SGHRS and YFSETQ. This CDR3 has 14 residues.